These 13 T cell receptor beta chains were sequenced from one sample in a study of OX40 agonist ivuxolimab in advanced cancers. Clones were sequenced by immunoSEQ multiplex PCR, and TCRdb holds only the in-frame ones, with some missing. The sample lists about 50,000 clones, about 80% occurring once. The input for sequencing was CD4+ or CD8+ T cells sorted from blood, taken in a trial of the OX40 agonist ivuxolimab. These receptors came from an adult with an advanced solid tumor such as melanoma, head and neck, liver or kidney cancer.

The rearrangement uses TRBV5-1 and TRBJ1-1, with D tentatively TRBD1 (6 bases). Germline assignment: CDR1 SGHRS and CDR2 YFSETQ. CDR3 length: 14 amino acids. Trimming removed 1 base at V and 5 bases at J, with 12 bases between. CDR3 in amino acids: CASSLWGRGTEAFF. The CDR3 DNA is TGCGCCAGCAGCTTGTGGGGGCGCGGTACTGAAGCTTTCTTT.

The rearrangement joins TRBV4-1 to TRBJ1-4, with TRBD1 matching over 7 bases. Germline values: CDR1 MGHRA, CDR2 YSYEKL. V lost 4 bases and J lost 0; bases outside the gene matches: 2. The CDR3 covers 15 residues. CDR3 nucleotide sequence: TGCGCCAGCAGCCTGGGACAGACAACTAATGAAAAACTGTTTTTT. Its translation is CASSLGQTTNEKLFF.

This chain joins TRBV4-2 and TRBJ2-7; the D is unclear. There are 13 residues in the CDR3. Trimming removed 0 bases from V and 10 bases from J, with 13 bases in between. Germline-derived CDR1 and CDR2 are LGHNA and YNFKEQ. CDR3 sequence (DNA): TGTGCCAGCAGCCAAGATCTGGGGTCGGAACAGTACTTC. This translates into CASSQDLGSEQYF.

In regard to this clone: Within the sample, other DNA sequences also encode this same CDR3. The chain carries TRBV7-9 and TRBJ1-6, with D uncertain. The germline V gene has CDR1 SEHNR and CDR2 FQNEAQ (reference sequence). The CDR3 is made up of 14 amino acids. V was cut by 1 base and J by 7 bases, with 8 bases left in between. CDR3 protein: CASSLVAVNSPLHF. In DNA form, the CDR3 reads TGTGCCAGCAGCTTAGTGGCGGTCAATTCACCCCTCCACTTT.

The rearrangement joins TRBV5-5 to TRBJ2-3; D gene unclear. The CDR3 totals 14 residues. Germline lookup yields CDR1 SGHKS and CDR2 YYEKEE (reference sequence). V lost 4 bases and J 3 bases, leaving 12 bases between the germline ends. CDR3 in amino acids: CASSNGPVTDTQYF. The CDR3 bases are TGTGCCAGCAGCAACGGGCCGGTTACAGATACGCAGTATTTT. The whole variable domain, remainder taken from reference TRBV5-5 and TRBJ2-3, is DAGVTQSPTHLIKTRGQQVTLRCSPISGHKSVSWYQQVLGQGPQFIFQYYEKEERGRGNFPDRFSARQFPNYSSELNVNALLLGDSALYLCASSNGPVTDTQYFGPGTRLTVL.

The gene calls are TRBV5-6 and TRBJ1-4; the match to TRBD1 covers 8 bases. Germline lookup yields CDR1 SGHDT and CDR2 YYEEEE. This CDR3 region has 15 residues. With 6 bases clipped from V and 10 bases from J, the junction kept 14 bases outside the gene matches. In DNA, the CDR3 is TGTGCCAGCATGACCGCAGGGGGCGCGTTTGGAAAACTGTTTTTT. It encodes CASMTAGGAFGKLFF. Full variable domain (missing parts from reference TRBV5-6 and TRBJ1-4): DAGVTQSPTHLIKTRGQQVTLRCSPKSGHDTVSWYQQALGQGPQFIFQYYEEEERQRGNFPDRFSGHQFPNYSSELNVNALLLGDSALYLCASMTAGGAFGKLFFGSGTQLSVL.

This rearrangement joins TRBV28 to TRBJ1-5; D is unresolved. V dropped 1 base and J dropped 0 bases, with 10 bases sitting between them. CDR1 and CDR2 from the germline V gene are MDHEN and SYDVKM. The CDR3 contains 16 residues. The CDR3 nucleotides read TGTGCCAGCAGTTTATTGGTCCAGGTTAGCAATCAGCCCCAGCATTTT. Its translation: CASSLLVQVSNQPQHF.

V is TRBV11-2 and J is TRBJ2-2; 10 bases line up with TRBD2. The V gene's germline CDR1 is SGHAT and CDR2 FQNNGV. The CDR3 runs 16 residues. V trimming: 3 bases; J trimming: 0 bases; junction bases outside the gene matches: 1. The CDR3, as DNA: TGTGCCAGCAGCTTCACTAGCGGGGCGAACACCGGGGAGCTGTTTTTT. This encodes CASSFTSGANTGELFF.

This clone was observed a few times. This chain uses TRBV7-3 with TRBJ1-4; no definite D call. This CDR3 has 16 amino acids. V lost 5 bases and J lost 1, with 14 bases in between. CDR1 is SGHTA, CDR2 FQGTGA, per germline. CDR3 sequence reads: CASSQHPSRTNEKLFF. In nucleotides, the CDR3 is TGTGCCAGCAGCCAACACCCGAGTCGAACTAATGAAAAACTGTTTTTT.

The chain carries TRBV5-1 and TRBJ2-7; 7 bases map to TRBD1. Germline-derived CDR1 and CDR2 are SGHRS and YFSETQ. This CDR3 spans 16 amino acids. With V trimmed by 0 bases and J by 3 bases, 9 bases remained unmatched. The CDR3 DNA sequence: TGCGCCAGCAGCTTGGGAGGGACAGCGACAATCTACGAGCAGTACTTC. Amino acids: CASSLGGTATIYEQYF.

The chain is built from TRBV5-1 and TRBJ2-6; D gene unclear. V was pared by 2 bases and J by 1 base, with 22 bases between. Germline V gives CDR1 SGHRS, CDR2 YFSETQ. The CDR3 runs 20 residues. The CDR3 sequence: CASSLIPLTVPSSGANVLTF. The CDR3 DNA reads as TGCGCCAGCAGCTTAATTCCCTTAACCGTCCCATCATCTGGGGCCAACGTCCTGACTTTC.

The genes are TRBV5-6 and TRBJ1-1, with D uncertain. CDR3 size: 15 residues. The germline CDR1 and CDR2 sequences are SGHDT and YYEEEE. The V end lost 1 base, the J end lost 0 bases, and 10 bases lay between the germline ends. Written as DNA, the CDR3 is TGTGCCAGCAGCTTGTTGGGCACCTTGAACACTGAAGCTTTCTTT. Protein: CASSLLGTLNTEAFF.

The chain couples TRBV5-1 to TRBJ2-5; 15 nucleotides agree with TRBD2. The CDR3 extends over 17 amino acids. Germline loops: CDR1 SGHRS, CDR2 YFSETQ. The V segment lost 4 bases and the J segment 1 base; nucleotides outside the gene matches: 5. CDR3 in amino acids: CASSPGTSGGLQETQYF. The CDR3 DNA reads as TGCGCCAGCAGCCCCGGGACTAGCGGGGGGCTCCAAGAGACCCAGTACTTC. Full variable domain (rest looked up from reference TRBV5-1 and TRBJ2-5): KAGVTQTPRYLIKTRGQQVTLSCSPISGHRSVSWYQQTPGQGLQFLFEYFSETQRNKGNFPGRFSGRQFSNSRSEMNVSTLELGDSALYLCASSPGTSGGLQETQYFGPGTRLLVL.